What follows is one T cell receptor beta chain and its context. The data belong to a study of blood T cell repertoires in COVID-19. Study at large: PBMCs, B-cell-depleted T cells, or T cells were the source of the cDNA or gDNA that made up the material.

V gave up 6 bases and J gave up 11 bases; unmatched junction bases: 12. The CDR3 length is 15 residues. Germline V gene lookup returns CDR1 SGHRS and CDR2 YFSETQ. Per the original methods: Reference gene primer amplification yielded estimated nucleated cell counts. Only in-frame clones appear in the TCRdb table, and some are missing; sequencing was by immunoSEQ multiplex PCR. The V and J calls and clone size are taken from that table; D and trimming were inferred from the DNA. The repertoire holds about 190,000 clones, with just under 80% as singletons. Specimen: peripheral blood. This TCR was recovered from an elderly woman with active or convalescent COVID-19. The genes are TRBV5-1 and TRBJ1-6; 9 bases agree with TRBD1. This chain's CDR3 is CASNKDPGQGPPLHF. CDR3 in DNA: TGCGCCAGCAACAAGGACCCGGGACAGGGCCCACCCCTCCACTTT.